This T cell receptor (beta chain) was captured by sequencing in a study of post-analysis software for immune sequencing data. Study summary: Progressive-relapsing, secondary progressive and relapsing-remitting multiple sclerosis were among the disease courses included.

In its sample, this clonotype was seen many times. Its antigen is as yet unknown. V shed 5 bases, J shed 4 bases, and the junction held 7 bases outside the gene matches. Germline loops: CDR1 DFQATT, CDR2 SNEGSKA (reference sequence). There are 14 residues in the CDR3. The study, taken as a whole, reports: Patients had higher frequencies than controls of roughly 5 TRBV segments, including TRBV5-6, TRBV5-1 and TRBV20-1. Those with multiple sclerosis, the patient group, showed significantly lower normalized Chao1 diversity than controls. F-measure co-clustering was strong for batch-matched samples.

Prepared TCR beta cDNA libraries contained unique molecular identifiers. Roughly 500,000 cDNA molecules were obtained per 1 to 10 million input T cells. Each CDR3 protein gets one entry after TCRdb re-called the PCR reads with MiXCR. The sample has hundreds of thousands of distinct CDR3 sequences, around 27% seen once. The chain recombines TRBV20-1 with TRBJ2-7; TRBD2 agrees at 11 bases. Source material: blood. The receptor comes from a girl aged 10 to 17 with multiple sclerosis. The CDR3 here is CSAELAGDWYEQYF. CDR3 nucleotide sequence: TGCAGTGCTGAACTAGCGGGAGATTGGTACGAGCAGTACTTC.